A selection of T cell receptor beta chains follows, all from one sample in a study of cytomegalovirus exposure and HLA in healthy donors. Assay used: immunoSEQ multiplex PCR; TCRdb lists only in-frame clones, some missing. In the table there are about 200,000 clones, 82% of which are singletons. The material sequenced was PBMCs. These receptors all stem from a boy between 2 and 15 years old in good health and CMV-seronegative. CDR3s leave out the opening cysteine and the closing phenylalanine or tryptophan. Fields, in order: V gene, J gene, CDR3 protein.

>TRBV6-5|TRBJ1-2
ASTSPGGRLDGYT
>TRBV6-1|TRBJ2-5
ASEKGRGETQY
>TRBV7-9|TRBJ2-7
ASSSPTLYEQY
>TRBV5-1|TRBJ2-5
ASSPDSSEETQY
>TRBV19|TRBJ1-2
ASSLRGHYVNYGYT
>TRBV7-2|TRBJ2-1
ASSFGGAYNEQF
>TRBV2|TRBJ2-1
ASSEARQGVQF
>TRBV10-1|TRBJ1-3
ASRDLTGRSGNTIY
>TRBV5-1|TRBJ2-1
ASSFGPTGGNEQF
>TRBV4-2|TRBJ2-1
ASSQDRDRGYNEQF
>TRBV19|TRBJ1-4
ASSIRLEGEKLF
>TRBV11-3|TRBJ2-7
ASSLATGGPYEQY
>TRBV6-4|TRBJ2-1
ASSDSVGGSSDEQF
>TRBV6-6|TRBJ2-1
ASSYPPGAVEQF
>TRBV19|TRBJ1-2
ASSTGDLQGNYGYT
>TRBV27|TRBJ1-2
ASSLYGTGYGYT
>TRBV30|TRBJ2-7
AWRRGWPYEQY
>TRBV6-1|TRBJ2-3
ASRDITDTQY
>TRBV4-2|TRBJ2-2
ASSQRPSGANTGELF
>TRBV4-3|TRBJ2-7
ASSHLPGHTSYEQY
>TRBV29-1|TRBJ2-3
SVHTGGTDTQY
>TRBV6-5|TRBJ2-3
ASSYGGGLRDTQY
>TRBV27|TRBJ2-6
ASSFTWQTGANVLT
>TRBV19|TRBJ2-1
ASRFRQGNYNEQF
>TRBV2|TRBJ2-3
ASTPWGDTQY
>TRBV7-8|TRBJ2-7
ASSLASRTGGNEQY
>TRBV10-1|TRBJ2-7
ASSESGVSYEQY